This entry is about one T cell receptor beta chain. Germline V gene data show CDR1 as PRHDT and CDR2 as FYEKMQ (reference sequence). Unmatched junction bases numbered 3, after V lost 4 bases and J lost 5 bases. This CDR3 contains 14 residues. As handled by the study authors: Amplifying reference gene primers gave estimates of nucleated cell counts. Measured with immunoSEQ multiplex PCR; TCRdb has only the in-frame clones, and not every one. Clonal size and the V and J genes are those of that table, whereas D and trimming came from the DNA. The sample holds 200,000 to 300,000 clones, 85% to 90% seen once. The data were obtained in a study of blood T cell repertoires in COVID-19. Overall study: PBMCs, B-cell-depleted T cells, or T cells provided the cDNA or gDNA that made up the material.

Sample: peripheral blood. The origin of this receptor is a woman between 40 and 55 years old with acute or convalescent COVID-19. The chain is built from TRBV13 and TRBJ1-1; TRBD1 agrees at 11 bases. DNA of the CDR3: TGTGCCAGCAGCTCGGGGACAGGGGGGACTGAAGCTTTCTTT. Translated: CASSSGTGGTEAFF.